The 16 T cell receptor beta chains reported below all come from one sample, sequenced in a study of blood T cells in healthy people across ages. A sample-barcoded 5' primer and a J-beta primer mix were used in a second PCR of roughly 6 to 11 cycles. TCRdb reprocessed the 5' RACE reads with MiXCR, giving one entry per CDR3 protein. The repertoire includes some 1.7 million distinct CDR3 sequences, approximately 30% of them detected once, and less than 9.5% sits in the top ten. The material sequenced was blood. These receptors all come from a woman in her twenties or thirties in good health.

J is TRBJ2-3 and V is TRBV20-1; 9 bases map to TRBD1. The CDR3 length is 13 residues. Trimming at V came to 5 bases and at J to 8 bases, leaving 8 bases not matched to a gene. Germline-derived CDR1 and CDR2 are DFQATT and SNEGSKA (reference sequence). The CDR3 DNA sequence: TGCAGTGCTGGATGGACAGGGGAGAGTACGCAGTATTTT. Translating gives CSAGWTGESTQYF.

This clonotype was found once. A junction end diverges from the germline sequence, so it may reflect a read error. The DNA of the CDR3 is TGTACCAGCAGCTTAGCGACTAGCGGGTTTTACGAGCAGTACTTC. This codes for CTSSLATSGFYEQYF. V gene TRBV11-2 combines with J gene TRBJ2-7, with TRBD2 matching over 10 bases. CDR3 size: 15 residues. From germline, CDR1 is SGHAT and CDR2 FQNNGV.

This clonotype was picked up many times. The chain uses TRBV20-1 and TRBJ2-7, with D tentatively TRBD2 (5 bases). Between the trimmed V and J ends, which lost 1 base and 5 bases, there was a span of 18 bases. Germline values: CDR1 DFQATT, CDR2 SNEGSKA (reference sequence). The CDR3 sequence is 15 residues long. The CDR3 nucleotides are TGCAGTGCTAGAGTTGGAGGAGATAGCCGGGACGAGCAGTACTTC. This codes for CSARVGGDSRDEQYF.

In DNA, the CDR3 is TGTGCCAGCAGCCTAGGGGGTATGGGGAACACTGAAGCTTTCTTT. Translating it yields CASSLGGMGNTEAFF. The chain uses TRBV5-5 and TRBJ1-1; D is perhaps TRBD1 (6 bases). The CDR3 is 15 amino acids. V was shortened by 4 bases and J by 1 base, with 14 bases between the two germline ends. Germline lookup yields CDR1 SGHKS and CDR2 YYEKEE (reference sequence).

This sequence joins TRBV20-1 and TRBJ2-1; D gene unclear. This CDR3 comprises 10 residues. Germline V gene sequence: CDR1 DFQATT, CDR2 SNEGSKA (reference sequence). The germline V and J ends were trimmed by 4 bases and 10 bases, with 8 bases remaining between them. CDR3 nucleotides: TGCAGTGCTAAGGCGGACGAGCAGTTCTTC. Translated, it gives CSAKADEQFF.

In its sample, this clonotype was seen a few times. J is TRBJ2-5 and V is TRBV7-9, with D unclear. CDR3 size: 14 residues. CDR1 and CDR2 from the germline V gene are SEHNR and FQNEAQ (reference sequence). Trimming left V 2 bases short and J 3 bases short, with 10 bases between. CDR3 DNA: TGTGCCAGCAGCTTAACGAATTATGAAGAGACCCAGTACTTC. Translation: CASSLTNYEETQYF.

This clonotype was counted between two and nine times. The chain combines TRBV20-1 with TRBJ1-4; D is unclear. Germline CDR1 reads DFQATT; CDR2 reads SNEGSKA (reference sequence). The CDR3 extends over 14 amino acids. V lost 0 bases to trimming and J lost 8 bases, with 13 bases between them. CDR3 loop: CSAREMVGGEKLFF. As DNA, the CDR3 is TGCAGTGCTAGAGAAATGGTGGGAGGCGAAAAACTGTTTTTT.

This clonotype has ten or more counts. V usage is TRBV2 and J usage is TRBJ2-7; D uncertain. From germline, CDR1 is SNHLY and CDR2 FYNNEI. CDR3 size: 13 residues. Trimming took off 6 bases at V and 0 bases at J, with 9 bases between the two ends. CDR3 in DNA: TGTGCCAGCAGGGATACAGTCTCCTACGAGCAGTACTTC. Translated: CASRDTVSYEQYF.

This clonotype was detected once. The chain is built from TRBV24-1 and TRBJ1-2, with 8 bases aligning to TRBD1. In germline, CDR1 is KGHDR, CDR2 SFDVKD. The CDR3 has 14 residues. Trimming removed 6 bases from V and 4 bases from J; junction bases left unmatched: 6. The CDR3 DNA reads TGTGCCACCAGTACGCGACAGGGGACCTATGGCTACACCTTC. Its protein product is CATSTRQGTYGYTF.

This clonotype has a count of ten or more. The chain recombines TRBV20-1 with TRBJ2-7; 9 nucleotides align to TRBD1. J gave up 7 bases and V 5 bases, and 12 bases lay outside the gene matches. The CDR3 extends over 14 amino acids. Looked up from germline, CDR1 is DFQATT and CDR2 is SNEGSKA (reference sequence). CDR3 nucleotide sequence: TGCAGTGCTTATAATACAGGGGGCGTTGGGGAGCAGTACTTC. Translated, it gives CSAYNTGGVGEQYF.

This CDR3 is CASSLVRYQETQFF. In DNA, the CDR3 is TGTGCCAGCAGCTTAGTCCGATACCAAGAGACCCAGTTCTTC. The chain employs TRBV7-8 and TRBJ2-5; no reliable D call. The J call may be incorrect, as the DNA end agrees better with TRBJ2-1. This CDR3 has 14 amino acids. CDR1 SGHVS and CDR2 FQNEAQ come from the germline V gene.

The CDR3 bases are TGTGCCAGCACCCCGGTGGGCGGGAGGCCCGACGTTGAATACAATGAGCAGTTCTTC. It translates to CASTPVGGRPDVEYNEQFF. The chain is built from TRBV12-3 or TRBV12-4 and TRBJ2-1, with 8 nucleotides matching TRBD2. V gave up 7 bases and J gave up 4 bases; unmatched junction bases: 21. This CDR3 is built from 19 residues.

The gene calls are TRBV5-1 and TRBJ2-6, with D hard to call. Trimming left V 7 bases short and J 0 bases short, with 11 bases between. There are 15 residues in the CDR3. Germline V gene sequence: CDR1 SGHRS, CDR2 YFSETQ. The CDR3 DNA follows: TGCGCCAGCTTGCCCGAGCTCTCTGGGGCCAACGTCCTGACTTTC. Amino acid sequence: CASLPELSGANVLTF.

This clonotype was observed at least ten times. J is TRBJ2-7 and V is TRBV20-1, with TRBD2 matching over 11 bases. Looked up from germline, CDR1 is DFQATT and CDR2 is SNEGSKA (reference sequence). The CDR3 is 15 amino acids. The junction had 9 bases not matched to a gene; V was cut back by 3 bases and J by 5 bases. In nucleotides, the CDR3 is TGCAGTGCTAGTGTCCCTAGCGGGGGGAGAAACGAGCAGTACTTC. Translated: CSASVPSGGRNEQYF.

At least ten counts were recorded for this clonotype. The V and J genes are TRBV7-2 and TRBJ2-5, with D possibly matching TRBD1 (5 bases). CDR3 length equals 12 residues. Trimming cost V 4 bases and J 5 bases, with 8 bases left between them. CDR1 and CDR2 from the germline V gene are SGHTA and FQGNSA. CDR3 residues: CASSWGRETQYF. As DNA, the CDR3 is TGTGCCAGCAGCTGGGGCCGGGAGACCCAGTACTTC.

This clonotype was seen a handful of times. The genes are TRBV2 and TRBJ2-5; 8 bases agree with TRBD1. This CDR3 is built from 15 residues. V gave up 2 bases and J gave up 2 bases; unmatched junction bases: 4. Germline-derived CDR1 and CDR2 are SNHLY and FYNNEI. In DNA form, the CDR3 reads TGTGCCAGCAGTGAACCGGGACAGGTACAAGAGACCCAGTACTTC. Translation gives CASSEPGQVQETQYF.